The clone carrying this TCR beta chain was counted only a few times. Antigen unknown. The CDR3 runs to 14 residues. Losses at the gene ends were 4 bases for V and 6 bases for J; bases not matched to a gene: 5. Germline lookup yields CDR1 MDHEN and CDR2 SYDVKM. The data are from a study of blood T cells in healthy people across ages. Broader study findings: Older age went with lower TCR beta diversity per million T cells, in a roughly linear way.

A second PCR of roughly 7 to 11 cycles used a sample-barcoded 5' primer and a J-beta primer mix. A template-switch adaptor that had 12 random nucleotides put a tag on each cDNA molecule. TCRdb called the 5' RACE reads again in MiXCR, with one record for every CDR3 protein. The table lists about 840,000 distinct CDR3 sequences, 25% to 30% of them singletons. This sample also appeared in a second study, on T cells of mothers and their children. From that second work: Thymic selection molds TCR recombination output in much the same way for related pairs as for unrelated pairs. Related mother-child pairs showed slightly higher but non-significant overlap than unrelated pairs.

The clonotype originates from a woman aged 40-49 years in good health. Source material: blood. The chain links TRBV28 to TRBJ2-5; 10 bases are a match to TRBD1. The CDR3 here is CASSSGTGVKTQYF. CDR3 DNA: TGTGCCAGCAGTTCGGGGACAGGGGTGAAGACCCAGTACTTC. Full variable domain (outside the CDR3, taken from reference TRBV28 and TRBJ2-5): DVKVTQSSRYLVKRTGEKVFLECVQDMDHENMFWYRQDPGLGLRLIYFSYDVKMKEKGDIPEGYSVSREKKERFSLILESASTNQTSMYLCASSSGTGVKTQYFGPGTRLLVL.